A single TCR beta chain is shown here with its context. The antigen remains undetermined. A sample-barcoded 5' primer and a J-beta primer mix were used in a second PCR of about 7 to 12 cycles. The template-switch adaptor was a 5' adaptor with 12 random nucleotides. It tagged each cDNA molecule. TCRdb redid the calling of the 5' RACE reads with MiXCR, one entry per CDR3 protein. Counted here are 600,000 or so distinct CDR3 sequences, approximately 21% occurring once; the ten biggest clones make up 3% to 4%. The data belong to a study of blood T cells in healthy people across ages. Russia was home to the donors, healthy Caucasian individuals aged about 6 to 90. Donors gave around 9.8 milliliters of peripheral blood apiece. V was cut by 5 bases and J by 4 bases, with 11 bases left in between. This CDR3 comprises 12 residues. From germline, CDR1 is DFQATT and CDR2 SNEGSKA (reference sequence). Study results and limitations: Measured against age, TCR beta diversity per million T cells decreased in a roughly linear manner.

The sample taken for sequencing was blood. The chain joins TRBV20-1 to TRBJ1-2; D is possibly TRBD1 (5 bases). The receptor comes from a man aged 65 to 85 in good health. CDR3 in DNA: TGCAGTGCTTGGGGGGGTGTCTATGGCTACACCTTC. Protein product: CSAWGGVYGYTF.